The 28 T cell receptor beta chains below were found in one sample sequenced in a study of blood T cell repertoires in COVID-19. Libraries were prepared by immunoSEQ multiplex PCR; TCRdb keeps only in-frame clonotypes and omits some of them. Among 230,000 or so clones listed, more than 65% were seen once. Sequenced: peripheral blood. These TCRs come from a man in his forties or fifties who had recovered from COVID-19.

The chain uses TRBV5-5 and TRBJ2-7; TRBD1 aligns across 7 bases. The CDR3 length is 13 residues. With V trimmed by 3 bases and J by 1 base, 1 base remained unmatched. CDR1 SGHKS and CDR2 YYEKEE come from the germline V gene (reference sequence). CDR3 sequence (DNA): TGTGCCAGCAGCTGGGGACAGTCCTACGAGCAGTACTTC. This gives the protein CASSWGQSYEQYF.

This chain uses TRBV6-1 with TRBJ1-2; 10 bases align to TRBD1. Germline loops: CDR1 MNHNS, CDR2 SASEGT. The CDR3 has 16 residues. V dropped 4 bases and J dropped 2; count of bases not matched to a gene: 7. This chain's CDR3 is CASSVDGGQGNYGYTF. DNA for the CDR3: TGTGCCAGCAGTGTGGATGGGGGACAGGGGAACTATGGCTACACCTTC.

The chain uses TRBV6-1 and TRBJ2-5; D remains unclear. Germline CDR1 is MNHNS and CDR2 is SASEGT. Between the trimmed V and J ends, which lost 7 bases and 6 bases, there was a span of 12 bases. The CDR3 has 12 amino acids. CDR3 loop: CASNMGSKTQYF. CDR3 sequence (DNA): TGTGCCAGCAACATGGGCAGTAAGACCCAGTACTTC.

Here the CDR3 reads CASSPRSRGVSGELFF. CDR3 nucleotide sequence: TGTGCCAGCAGCCCTCGGAGCAGGGGGGTCTCCGGGGAGCTGTTTTTT. V is TRBV7-9 and J is TRBJ2-2, with D possibly TRBD1 on 7 matching bases. The CDR3 length is 16 residues. Trimming stripped 5 bases from V and 6 bases from J, with 19 bases between. The germline gives CDR1 SEHNR, CDR2 FQNEAQ (reference sequence).

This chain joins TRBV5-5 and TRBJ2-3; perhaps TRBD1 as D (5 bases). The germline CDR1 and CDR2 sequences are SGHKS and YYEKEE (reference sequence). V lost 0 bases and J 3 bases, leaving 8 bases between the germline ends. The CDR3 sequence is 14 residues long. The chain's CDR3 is CASSLVRETDTQYF. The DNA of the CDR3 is TGTGCCAGCAGCTTGGTCAGGGAAACAGATACGCAGTATTTT.

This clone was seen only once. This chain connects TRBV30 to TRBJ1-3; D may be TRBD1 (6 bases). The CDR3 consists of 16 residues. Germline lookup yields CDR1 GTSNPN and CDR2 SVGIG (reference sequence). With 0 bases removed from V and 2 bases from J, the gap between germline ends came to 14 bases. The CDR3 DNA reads TGTGCCTGGAGTGTAGGATTTGGGACACCTGGAAACACCATATATTTT. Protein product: CAWSVGFGTPGNTIYF.

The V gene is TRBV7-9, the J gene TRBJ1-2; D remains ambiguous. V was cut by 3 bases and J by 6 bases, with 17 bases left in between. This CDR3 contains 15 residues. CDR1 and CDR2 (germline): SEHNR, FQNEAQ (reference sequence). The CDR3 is CASSFYSGERNGYTF. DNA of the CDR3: TGTGCCAGCAGCTTCTACTCGGGAGAACGGAATGGCTACACCTTC.

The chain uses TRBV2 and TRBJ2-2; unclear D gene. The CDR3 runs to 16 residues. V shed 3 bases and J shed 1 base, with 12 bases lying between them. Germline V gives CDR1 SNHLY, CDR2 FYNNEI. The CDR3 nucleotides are TGTGCCAGCAGTGAGCTGCTTACTATGAACACCGGGGAGCTGTTTTTT. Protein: CASSELLTMNTGELFF.

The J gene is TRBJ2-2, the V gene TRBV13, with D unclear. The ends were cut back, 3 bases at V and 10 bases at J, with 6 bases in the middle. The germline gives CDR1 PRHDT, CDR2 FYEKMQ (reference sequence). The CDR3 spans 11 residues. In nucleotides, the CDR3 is TGTGCCAGCAGCTTGAGATCGGAGCTGTTTTTT. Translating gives CASSLRSELFF.

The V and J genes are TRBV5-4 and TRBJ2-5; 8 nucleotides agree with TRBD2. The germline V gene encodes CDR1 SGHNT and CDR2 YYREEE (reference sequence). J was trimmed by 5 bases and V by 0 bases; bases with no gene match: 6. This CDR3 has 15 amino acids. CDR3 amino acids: CASSLAGGGQETQYF. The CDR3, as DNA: TGTGCCAGCAGCTTGGCCGGGGGGGGTCAGGAGACCCAGTACTTC.

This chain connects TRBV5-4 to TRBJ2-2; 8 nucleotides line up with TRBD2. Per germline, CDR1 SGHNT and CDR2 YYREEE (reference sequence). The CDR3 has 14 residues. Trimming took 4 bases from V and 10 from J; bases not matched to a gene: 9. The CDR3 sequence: CASSPREGPKELFF. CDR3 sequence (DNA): TGTGCCAGCAGCCCCCGGGAGGGCCCAAAGGAGCTGTTTTTT. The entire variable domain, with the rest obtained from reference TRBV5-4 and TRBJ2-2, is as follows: ETGVTQSPTHLIKTRGQQVTLRCSSQSGHNTVSWYQQALGQGPQFIFQYYREEENGRGNFPPRFSGLQFPNYSSELNVNALELDDSALYLCASSPREGPKELFFGEGSRLTVL.

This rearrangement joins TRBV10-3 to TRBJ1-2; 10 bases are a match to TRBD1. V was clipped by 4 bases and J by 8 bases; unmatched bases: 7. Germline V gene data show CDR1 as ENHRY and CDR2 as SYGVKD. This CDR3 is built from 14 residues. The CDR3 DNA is TGTGCCATCAGTGCGGGACAGGGGTTGAAGGGCTACACCTTC. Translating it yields CAISAGQGLKGYTF.

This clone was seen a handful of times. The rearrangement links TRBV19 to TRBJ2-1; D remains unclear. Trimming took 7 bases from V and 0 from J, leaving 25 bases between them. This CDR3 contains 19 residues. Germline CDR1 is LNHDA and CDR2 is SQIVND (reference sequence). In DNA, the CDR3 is TGTGCCAGTACCCTACGAGGCCCCTGGAACCCCAGCTCCTACAATGAGCAGTTCTTC. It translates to CASTLRGPWNPSSYNEQFF.

The CDR3 coding sequence is TGTTCAGACAGGACTGGAAACACCATATATTTT. This gives the protein CSDRTGNTIYF. The rearrangement links TRBV27 to TRBJ1-3; D is possibly TRBD1 (6 bases). CDR3 length: 11 residues. Per the germline V gene, CDR1 is MNHEY and CDR2 is SMNVEV (reference sequence).

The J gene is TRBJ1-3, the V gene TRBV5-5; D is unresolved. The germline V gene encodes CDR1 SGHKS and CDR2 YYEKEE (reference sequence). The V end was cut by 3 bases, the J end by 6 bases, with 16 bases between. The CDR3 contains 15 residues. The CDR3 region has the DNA TGTGCCAGCAGCTCCAGCGGTAGATTCTCAAACACCATATATTTT. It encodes CASSSSGRFSNTIYF.

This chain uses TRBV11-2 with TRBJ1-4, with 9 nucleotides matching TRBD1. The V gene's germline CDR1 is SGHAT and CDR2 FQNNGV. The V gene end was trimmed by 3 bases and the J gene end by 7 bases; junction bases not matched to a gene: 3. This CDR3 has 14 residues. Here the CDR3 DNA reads TGTGCCAGCAGCTTGGGGACAGGGAGTGAAAAACTGTTTTTT. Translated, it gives CASSLGTGSEKLFF.

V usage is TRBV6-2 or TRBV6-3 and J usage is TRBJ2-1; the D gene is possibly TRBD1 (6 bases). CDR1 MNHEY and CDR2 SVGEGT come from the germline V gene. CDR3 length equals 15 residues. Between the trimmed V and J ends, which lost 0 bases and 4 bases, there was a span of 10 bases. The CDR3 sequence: CASSYSQGIYNEQFF. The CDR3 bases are TGTGCCAGCAGTTACTCTCAGGGGATATACAATGAGCAGTTCTTC.

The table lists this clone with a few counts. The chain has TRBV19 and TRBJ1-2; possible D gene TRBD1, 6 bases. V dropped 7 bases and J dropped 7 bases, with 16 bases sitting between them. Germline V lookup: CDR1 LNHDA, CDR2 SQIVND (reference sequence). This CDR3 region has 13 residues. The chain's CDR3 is CASTRTARVGYTF. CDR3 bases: TGTGCCAGTACTCGGACAGCCCGGGTTGGCTACACCTTC.

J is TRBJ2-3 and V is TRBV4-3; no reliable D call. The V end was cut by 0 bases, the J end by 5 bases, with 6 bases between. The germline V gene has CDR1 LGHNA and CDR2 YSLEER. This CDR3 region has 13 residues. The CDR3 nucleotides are TGCGCCAGCAGCCAAGATCTCGGAGATACGCAGTATTTT. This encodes CASSQDLGDTQYF.

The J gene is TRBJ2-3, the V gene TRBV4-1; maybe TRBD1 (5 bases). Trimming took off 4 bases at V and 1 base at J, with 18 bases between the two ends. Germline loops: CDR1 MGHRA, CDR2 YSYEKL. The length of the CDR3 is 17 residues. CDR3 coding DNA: TGCGCCAGCAGCCCTAAAGCAGGGTTGGCGGGCACAGATACGCAGTATTTT. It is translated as CASSPKAGLAGTDTQYF.

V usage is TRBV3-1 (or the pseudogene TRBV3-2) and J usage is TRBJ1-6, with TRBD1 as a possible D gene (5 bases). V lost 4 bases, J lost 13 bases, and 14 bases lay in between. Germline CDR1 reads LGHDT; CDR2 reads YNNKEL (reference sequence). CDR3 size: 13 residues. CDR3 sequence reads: CASSLSLDNPLHF. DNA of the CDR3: TGTGCCAGCAGCCTGAGTCTGGACAACCCCCTCCACTTT.

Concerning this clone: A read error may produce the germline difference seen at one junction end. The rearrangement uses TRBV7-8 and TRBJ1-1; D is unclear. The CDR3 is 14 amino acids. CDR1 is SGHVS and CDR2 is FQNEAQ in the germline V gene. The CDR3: CASNLGALNTEAFF. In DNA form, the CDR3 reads TGTGCCAGCAACTTAGGAGCCTTGAACACTGAAGCTTTCTTT.

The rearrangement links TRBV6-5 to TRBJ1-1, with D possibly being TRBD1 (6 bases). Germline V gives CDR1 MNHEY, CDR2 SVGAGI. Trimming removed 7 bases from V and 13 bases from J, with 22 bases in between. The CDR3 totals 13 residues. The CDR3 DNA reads TGTGCCAGCAAAAATTTGTTGGGACATAAGCTTTTCTTT. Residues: CASKNLLGHKLFF.

The CDR3 DNA reads as TGTGCCAGCAGCCAAGACGGCGGGACAGGGGGACAGCCCCAGCATTTT. Protein: CASSQDGGTGGQPQHF. The rearrangement links TRBV3-1 (or the pseudogene TRBV3-2) to TRBJ1-5; 11 bases map to TRBD1. Germline trimming cut 0 bases from V and 7 bases from J; bases unmatched to any gene: 5. CDR1 LGHDT and CDR2 YNNKEL come from the germline V gene (reference sequence). The CDR3 is 16 amino acids.

The CDR3 DNA reads as TGCAGCGCCACCGGGACAGCTCTAGAGACCCAGTACTTC. Encoded protein: CSATGTALETQYF. The V gene is TRBV29-1, the J gene TRBJ2-5; TRBD1 matches 7 bases. In germline, CDR1 is SQVTM, CDR2 ANQGSEA. CDR3 length equals 13 residues. Losses at the gene ends were 7 bases for V and 4 bases for J; bases not matched to a gene: 9.

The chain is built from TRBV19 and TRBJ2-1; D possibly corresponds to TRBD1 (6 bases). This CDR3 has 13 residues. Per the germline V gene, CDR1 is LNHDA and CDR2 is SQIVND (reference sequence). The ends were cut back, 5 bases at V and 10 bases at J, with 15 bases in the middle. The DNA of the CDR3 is TGTGCCAGTAGTGCACCTTCGACAGGCGAGCAGTTCTTC. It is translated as CASSAPSTGEQFF. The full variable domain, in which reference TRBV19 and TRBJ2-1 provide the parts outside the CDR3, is DGGITQSPKYLFRKEGQNVTLSCEQNLNHDAMYWYRQDPGQGLRLIYYSQIVNDFQKGDIAEGYSVSREKKESFPLTVTSAQKNPTAFYLCASSAPSTGEQFFGPGTRLTVL.

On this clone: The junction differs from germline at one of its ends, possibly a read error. The CDR3 reads CASIGDSNNEQFF. The CDR3 coding sequence is TGCGCCAGCATTGGGGACTCCAACAATGAGCAGTTCTTC. This rearrangement joins TRBV5-1 to TRBJ2-1; D is perhaps TRBD2 (6 bases). This CDR3 is built from 13 residues. Germline V gene data show CDR1 as SGHRS and CDR2 as YFSETQ.

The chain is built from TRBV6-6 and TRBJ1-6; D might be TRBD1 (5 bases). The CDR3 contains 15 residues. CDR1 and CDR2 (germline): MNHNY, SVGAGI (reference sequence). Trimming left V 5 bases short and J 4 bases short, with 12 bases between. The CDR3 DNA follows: TGTGCCAGCAGTCCCCAGGGCACGTATAATTCACCCCTCCACTTT. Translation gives CASSPQGTYNSPLHF.